The entry below gives a single T cell receptor beta chain sequence along with its context. RNA extraction was followed by reverse transcription into cDNA, which acted as the sequencing template. Measured with immunoSEQ multiplex PCR; TCRdb has only the in-frame clones, and not every one. Here the sample spans some 100,000 clones, roughly two fifths being singletons. This CDR3 contains 14 residues. The germline V gene encodes CDR1 SQVTM and CDR2 ANQGSEA. V was clipped by 5 bases and J by 0 bases; unmatched bases: 6. These data come from a study of CD8+ T cells in alopecia areata. The chain joins TRBV29-1 to TRBJ2-5, with 7 bases identical to TRBD1. The material sequenced was CD4+ T cells sorted from blood. The origin of this receptor is a human donor with alopecia areata. CDR3 bases: TGCAGCGTTACCCGGGACAGAGACCAAGAGACCCAGTACTTC. It yields the protein CSVTRDRDQETQYF.